The rows below give T cell receptor beta chains drawn from one sample of a study of metastatic and nonmetastatic thyroid tumors. TCRdb reprocessed the PCR reads using MiXCR. The sample lists 25,000 to 35,000 clones, around 25% seen once, with 14% to 15% in the top ten. Sequences were obtained from blood. The receptor source for this set is a female donor with papillary thyroid cancer or a benign thyroid nodule (not recorded which). Some clones in this sample may be carry-over from other donors' samples. Both conserved end residues are trimmed from each CDR3. Fields, in order: V gene, J gene, CDR3 protein.

v_gene: TRBV27
j_gene: TRBJ1-1
CDR3aa: ASRTANTEAF

v_gene: TRBV7-2
j_gene: TRBJ2-7
CDR3aa: ASSLYPTGGGIQY

v_gene: TRBV27
j_gene: TRBJ2-7
CDR3aa: ASSPRTGLGGYEQY

v_gene: TRBV24-1
j_gene: TRBJ1-5
CDR3aa: ATSDRDGQPQH

v_gene: TRBV7-2
j_gene: TRBJ2-7
CDR3aa: ASSLGGSLYEQY

v_gene: TRBV6-2/TRBV6-3
j_gene: TRBJ2-3
CDR3aa: ASSSDTDTQY

v_gene: TRBV28
j_gene: TRBJ1-1
CDR3aa: ASSSGRFLTTEAF

v_gene: TRBV30
j_gene: TRBJ2-7
CDR3aa: AWSVGTGIHEQY

v_gene: TRBV5-1
j_gene: TRBJ1-1
CDR3aa: ASSPRPLEGGTEAF

v_gene: TRBV7-6
j_gene: TRBJ2-5
CDR3aa: ASSPRIKETQY

v_gene: TRBV20-1
j_gene: TRBJ2-1
CDR3aa: SVPLAGYNEQF

v_gene: TRBV6-7
j_gene: TRBJ2-1
CDR3aa: ASSLRGGSEQF

v_gene: TRBV11-1
j_gene: TRBJ2-6
CDR3aa: ASSSRTGGPSGANVLT

v_gene: TRBV28
j_gene: TRBJ2-1
CDR3aa: ASRLGSSYNEQF

v_gene: TRBV14
j_gene: TRBJ2-7
CDR3aa: ASSRTGQGYEQY

v_gene: TRBV19
j_gene: TRBJ2-1
CDR3aa: ASSLWGGNEQF

v_gene: TRBV10-2
j_gene: TRBJ1-5
CDR3aa: ASTGTGVEGNQPQH

v_gene: TRBV12-3/TRBV12-4
j_gene: TRBJ1-6
CDR3aa: ASSFVRGDSPLH

v_gene: TRBV5-1
j_gene: TRBJ2-1
CDR3aa: ASRLAGGSFYNEQF

v_gene: TRBV7-2
j_gene: TRBJ2-7
CDR3aa: ASSSSRVLGQQY

v_gene: TRBV20-1
j_gene: TRBJ2-7
CDR3aa: SARALLTSGRTYEQY

v_gene: TRBV6-6
j_gene: TRBJ2-2
CDR3aa: ASSYAPRGGTGELF

v_gene: TRBV3-1
j_gene: TRBJ2-3
CDR3aa: ASSQERLAQSDTQY

v_gene: TRBV6-2/TRBV6-3
j_gene: TRBJ1-1
CDR3aa: ASSPTGIEAF

v_gene: TRBV12-3/TRBV12-4
j_gene: TRBJ1-5
CDR3aa: ASSLLDNQPQH

v_gene: TRBV5-1
j_gene: TRBJ2-7
CDR3aa: ASSLTYRDEQY

v_gene: TRBV6-1
j_gene: TRBJ1-1
CDR3aa: ASSEWQTEAF

v_gene: TRBV7-2
j_gene: TRBJ2-3
CDR3aa: ASSLAPSGKDTQY

v_gene: TRBV6-1
j_gene: TRBJ1-2
CDR3aa: ASRKGTGSYGYT

v_gene: TRBV28
j_gene: TRBJ2-1
CDR3aa: ASIESSMRNEKF

v_gene: TRBV4-1
j_gene: TRBJ2-1
CDR3aa: ASSQGGRQF

v_gene: TRBV6-1
j_gene: TRBJ2-7
CDR3aa: DPAQVAGRLHEQY

v_gene: TRBV10-1
j_gene: TRBJ1-5
CDR3aa: ASTPHSAKCISNQPQH

v_gene: TRBV28
j_gene: TRBJ2-4
CDR3aa: ASSFHPRASGGLAKNIQY

v_gene: TRBV20-1
j_gene: TRBJ2-5
CDR3aa: SAPPLTGETQY

v_gene: TRBV27
j_gene: TRBJ2-3
CDR3aa: ASSSQLTDTQY

v_gene: TRBV20-1
j_gene: TRBJ1-2
CDR3aa: SAPTPGASFLSYGYT

v_gene: TRBV3-1
j_gene: TRBJ1-6
CDR3aa: ASSPSRGFSPLH

v_gene: TRBV30
j_gene: TRBJ2-5
CDR3aa: AWSRSGQETQY

v_gene: TRBV5-1
j_gene: TRBJ1-4
CDR3aa: ASSLEQGVTEKLF

v_gene: TRBV2
j_gene: TRBJ2-7
CDR3aa: ASSQTDEQY

v_gene: TRBV12-3/TRBV12-4
j_gene: TRBJ2-7
CDR3aa: ASSPDRTYEQY

v_gene: TRBV6-1
j_gene: TRBJ2-6
CDR3aa: ASGVSSRANVLT

v_gene: TRBV2
j_gene: TRBJ2-7
CDR3aa: ASRSGQGPREQY

v_gene: TRBV9
j_gene: TRBJ2-2
CDR3aa: ASSGRTSDGELF